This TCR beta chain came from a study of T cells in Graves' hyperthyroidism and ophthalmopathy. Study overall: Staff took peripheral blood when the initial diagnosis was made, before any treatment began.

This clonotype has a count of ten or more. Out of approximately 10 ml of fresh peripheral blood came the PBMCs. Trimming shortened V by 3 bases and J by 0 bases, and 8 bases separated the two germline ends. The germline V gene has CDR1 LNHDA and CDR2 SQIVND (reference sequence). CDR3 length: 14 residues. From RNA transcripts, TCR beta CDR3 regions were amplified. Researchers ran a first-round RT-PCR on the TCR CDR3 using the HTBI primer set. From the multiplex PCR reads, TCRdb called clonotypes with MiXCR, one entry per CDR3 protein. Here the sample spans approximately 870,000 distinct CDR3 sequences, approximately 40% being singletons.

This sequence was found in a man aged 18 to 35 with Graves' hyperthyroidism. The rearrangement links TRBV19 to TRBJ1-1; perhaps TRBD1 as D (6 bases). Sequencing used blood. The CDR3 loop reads CASSMGGLNTEAFF. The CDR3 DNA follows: TGTGCCAGTAGTATGGGGGGCCTGAACACTGAAGCTTTCTTT.